This TCR beta chain originates from a study of neurological immune-mediated disorders. It was from 2 million PBMCs stored at -80 C that the unsorted libraries were obtained. Trimming cost V 6 bases and J 7 bases, with 18 bases left between them. CDR3 length: 15 residues. Germline V gene sequence: CDR1 SGHDN, CDR2 FVKESK. Notes on the study in general: HTLV-1-associated myelopathy had the most TCR clonal expansion, whereas multiple sclerosis had the least (lower than in healthy controls).

Via MiXCR, TCRdb re-called the 5' RACE reads, giving one row per CDR3 protein. The sample includes approximately 40,000 distinct CDR3 sequences, around a tenth of them seen just once. By proportion, this clonotype is medium-sized. The antigen remains undetermined. The clonotype originates from a woman aged 30 to 39 with HTLV-1-associated myelopathy (HAM/TSP). The rearrangement uses TRBV14 and TRBJ2-2; D possibly matches TRBD1 or TRBD2 (6 bases each). Sequencing was carried out using PBMCs. The CDR3 reads CASSQSGARSGELFF. CDR3 nucleotides: TGTGCCAGCAGTCAATCGGGGGCCCGGAGCGGGGAGCTGTTTTTT.